This T cell receptor beta chain was recorded in a study of cytomegalovirus exposure and HLA in healthy donors. This CDR3 comprises 17 residues. Germline assignment: CDR1 LGHNA and CDR2 YNFKEQ. Trimming cost V 0 bases and J 4 bases, with 19 bases left between them. The PCR had 60 Vbeta and 13 Jbeta primers. In the original workflow: In a later analysis, some 11 million of around 75 million unique beta chains occurred in at least two donors. Method: immunoSEQ multiplex PCR; TCRdb's copy keeps in-frame clones and lacks some. The D gene and trimming were derived from the DNA, and the V and J assignments and clone size from that table. Here the sample spans some 130,000 clones, about 80% being singletons. Study-wide findings and caveats: Listed as cytomegalovirus-associated were over 150 TCR beta chains.

As concerns this clone: No antigen is known for it.

The material sequenced was PBMCs. This clonotype was obtained from a man aged 25-40 years in good health and CMV-seronegative. V and J are TRBV4-2 and TRBJ2-7; tentative D call: TRBD1 (5 bases). Written as DNA, the CDR3 is TGTGCCAGCAGCCAAGATTTAGGGCAGGGCATTCAATACGAGCAGTACTTC. This sequence encodes CASSQDLGQGIQYEQYF.